The source of this T cell receptor (beta chain) is a study of cytomegalovirus exposure and HLA in healthy donors. Study conclusions and caveats: CMV serostatus was the only immune exposure information that was available.

PCR was performed using 60 Vbeta and 13 Jbeta primers. Assay used: immunoSEQ multiplex PCR; TCRdb lists only in-frame clones, some missing. The repertoire holds approximately 130,000 clones, with almost 85% as singletons. The CDR3 sequence is 13 residues long. Germline V gene data show CDR1 as SGDLS and CDR2 as YYNGEE. V was shortened by 2 bases and J by 3 bases, with 6 bases between the two germline ends. With regard to this clone: No antigen is known for it.

This receptor was identified in a boy aged 2 to 9 in good health and CMV-seronegative. The V call is TRBV9, the J call TRBJ2-1; D remains ambiguous. The source material was PBMCs. The CDR3, as DNA: TGTGCCAGCAGCGTCTACTTCTACAATGAGCAGTTCTTC. This gives the protein CASSVYFYNEQFF.